This TCR beta chain was observed in a study of T cell changes during pregnancy in multiple sclerosis. Produced via immunoSEQ multiplex PCR; TCRdb's table is partial and in-frame only. In the table there are around 72,000 clones, 85% to 95% of which are singletons. This CDR3 is 14 amino acids long. V lost 0 bases to trimming and J lost 6 bases, with 12 bases between them. Germline V gene sequence: CDR1 SGDLS, CDR2 YYNGEE. The TCR sequence derives from a female donor with multiple sclerosis, enrolled in a pregnancy study. The chain is built from TRBV9 and TRBJ1-2; maybe TRBD1 (5 bases). Sequences were derived from CD4+ T cells from peripheral blood mononuclear cells, sampled before pregnancy. This chain's CDR3 is CASSVGFRADGYTF. The CDR3 bases are TGTGCCAGCAGCGTAGGTTTCAGGGCCGATGGCTACACCTTC.